This T cell receptor (beta chain) was observed in a study of glioma-infiltrating T cells after dendritic cell vaccination. Study information: Dendritic cell vaccination trial patients had either newly diagnosed or recurrent glioblastoma.

Trimming removed 0 bases from V and 6 bases from J, with 8 bases in between. The CDR3 sequence is 14 residues long. Germline V gives CDR1 MGHRA, CDR2 YSYEKL. Repertoires were generated with immunoSEQ multiplex PCR, while TCRdb's copy carries only in-frame clones and drops some. Of 45,000 to 60,000 clones listed, around 83% are singletons. Time point meaning: after dendritic cell vaccination, including at tumor progression/relapse. Sequencing was performed on blood, taken after dendritic cell vaccination. The clonotype originates from a human donor with glioblastoma. The genes are TRBV4-1 and TRBJ1-4; D is undetermined. CDR3 coding DNA: TGCGCCAGCAGCCAAGATCTACTGGATGAAAAACTGTTTTTT. Translating gives CASSQDLLDEKLFF.